Below are 26 T cell receptor beta chains sequenced from a single sample in a study of cytomegalovirus exposure and HLA in healthy donors. The method was immunoSEQ multiplex PCR; TCRdb's version includes in-frame clones alone and lacks a portion of them. The sample includes about 110,000 clones, approximately 85% of them seen just once. The sequenced sample consisted of PBMCs. These receptors were taken from a woman under 30 in good health and CMV-seronegative.

V gene TRBV6-5 combines with J gene TRBJ2-3; D remains ambiguous. Looked up from germline, CDR1 is MNHEY and CDR2 is SVGAGI. V gave up 0 bases and J gave up 5 bases, with 3 bases separating them. This CDR3 is 12 amino acids long. DNA for the CDR3: TGTGCCAGCAGTTACTCCAAAGATACGCAGTATTTT. It yields the protein CASSYSKDTQYF.

The CDR3 loop reads CASSQEGGEYQPQHF. In DNA form, the CDR3 reads TGTGCCAGCAGCCAGGAGGGGGGGGAATATCAGCCCCAGCATTTT. The chain couples TRBV2 to TRBJ1-5; tentative D call: TRBD1 (6 bases). V lost 6 bases and J lost 5, with 17 bases in between. Germline V gene sequence: CDR1 SNHLY, CDR2 FYNNEI. The CDR3 sequence is 15 residues long.

The rearrangement joins TRBV5-8 to TRBJ2-3; TRBD2 aligns across 10 bases. There are 15 residues in the CDR3. Germline loops: CDR1 SGHTS, CDR2 YDEGEE. J gave up 0 bases and V 2 bases, and 0 bases lay outside the gene matches. CDR3: CASSFSGGSTDTQYF. In DNA form, the CDR3 reads TGTGCCAGCAGCTTTAGCGGGGGGAGCACAGATACGCAGTATTTT.

The chain employs TRBV11-1 and TRBJ2-5; D not resolved. Deletions cut 5 bases from V and 2 bases from J, with 12 bases between. Germline values: CDR1 SGHAT, CDR2 FQDESV (reference sequence). The CDR3 is 14 residues long. DNA of the CDR3: TGTGCCAGCAGCATTAACTACCTACAAGAGACCCAGTACTTC. It specifies CASSINYLQETQYF.

The rearrangement uses TRBV7-2 and TRBJ2-7; D is perhaps TRBD1 (6 bases). The ends were cut back, 5 bases at V and 2 bases at J, with 13 bases in the middle. The germline CDR1 and CDR2 sequences are SGHTA and FQGNSA. The CDR3 consists of 14 residues. CDR3 residues: CASSTGTLTYEQYF. The CDR3 DNA is TGTGCCAGCAGCACCGGGACATTAACCTACGAGCAGTACTTC.

The CDR3 DNA sequence: TGTGCCAGCCAAGCGGGACTAGCGGGGCCCTACTCCTACGAGCAGTACTTC. It is translated as CASQAGLAGPYSYEQYF. The rearrangement uses TRBV2 and TRBJ2-7; 13 bases agree with TRBD2. Germline loops: CDR1 SNHLY, CDR2 FYNNEI. V dropped 8 bases and J dropped 0; count of bases not matched to a gene: 10. The CDR3 length is 17 residues.

A few counts support this clone. The chain employs TRBV28 and TRBJ1-6; TRBD1 might be the D (6 bases). V gave up 5 bases and J gave up 6 bases, with 23 bases separating them. The CDR3 sequence is 18 residues long. From germline, CDR1 is MDHEN and CDR2 SYDVKM. CDR3 sequence (DNA): TGTGCCAGCAGTCCCTGGGTGAGCCAGGGGAGGGGTAATTCACCCCTCCACTTT. Encoded protein: CASSPWVSQGRGNSPLHF. Full variable domain (missing parts from reference TRBV28 and TRBJ1-6): DVKVTQSSRYLVKRTGEKVFLECVQDMDHENMFWYRQDPGLGLRLIYFSYDVKMKEKGDIPEGYSVSREKKERFSLILESASTNQTSMYLCASSPWVSQGRGNSPLHFGNGTRLTVT.

J is TRBJ1-1 and V is TRBV2; D remains ambiguous. Trimming pared 6 bases from V and 7 bases from J, leaving 15 bases between. The germline V gene has CDR1 SNHLY and CDR2 FYNNEI. The CDR3 runs 13 residues. CDR3 residues: CASSPYLEGEAFF. The CDR3 nucleotides are TGTGCCAGCAGCCCCTATCTAGAGGGTGAAGCTTTCTTT.

This clone was seen a single time. This chain uses TRBV14 with TRBJ1-1; 9 bases are a match to TRBD1. Germline CDR1 is SGHDN and CDR2 is FVKESK. The CDR3 is 18 amino acids. The J segment lost 2 bases and the V segment lost 1 base, leaving 11 bases of the junction unmatched. As DNA, the CDR3 is TGTGCCAGCAGCCAAGCCCCGCCGGGACAGGGAACCAACACTGAAGCTTTCTTT. Protein product: CASSQAPPGQGTNTEAFF.

The chain recombines TRBV5-6 with TRBJ2-7; 7 bases fit TRBD2. V was pared by 4 bases and J by 0 bases, with 4 bases of the junction left unmatched. This CDR3 is built from 14 residues. CDR1 is SGHDT, CDR2 YYEEEE, per germline. In DNA form, the CDR3 reads TGTGCCAGCAGCGGGGGGGGGAGCTCCTACGAGCAGTACTTC. It encodes CASSGGGSSYEQYF.

This clone was counted once. The CDR3 region has the DNA TGTGCCAGTCAAAACAGGGATCATTCACCCCTCCACTTT. It encodes CASQNRDHSPLHF. The chain uses TRBV19 and TRBJ1-6, with D maybe TRBD1 (6 bases). Per germline, CDR1 LNHDA and CDR2 SQIVND (reference sequence). V gave up 8 bases and J gave up 8 bases, with 13 bases separating them. This CDR3 has 13 amino acids.

The gene calls are TRBV30 and TRBJ2-7, with D possibly being TRBD2 (5 bases). Trimming took off 0 bases at V and 6 bases at J, with 15 bases between the two ends. CDR3 length equals 14 residues. Germline CDR1 GTSNPN, CDR2 SVGIG (reference sequence). The CDR3 DNA follows: TGTGCCTGGAGTGTAGGCTACCGAGGGAGCGAGCAGTACTTC. As protein: CAWSVGYRGSEQYF. The full variable domain, its missing parts supplied by reference TRBV30 and TRBJ2-7, is SQTIHQWPATLVQPVGSPLSLECTVEGTSNPNLYWYRQAAGRGLQLLFYSVGIGQISSEVPQNLSASRPQDRQFILSSKKLLLSDSGFYLCAWSVGYRGSEQYFGPGTRLTVT.

The V and J genes are TRBV30 and TRBJ1-6; D is undetermined. The germline V and J ends were trimmed by 6 bases and 5 bases, with 11 bases remaining between them. Per germline, CDR1 GTSNPN and CDR2 SVGIG (reference sequence). The CDR3 consists of 13 residues. The chain's CDR3 is CACSTVHNSPLHF. DNA for the CDR3: TGTGCCTGTTCGACTGTCCATAATTCACCCCTCCACTTT.

The chain couples TRBV14 to TRBJ1-2, with 8 bases matching TRBD1. The CDR3 is made up of 14 amino acids. Losses at the gene ends were 4 bases for V and 5 bases for J; bases not matched to a gene: 6. From germline, CDR1 is SGHDN and CDR2 FVKESK. CDR3 region: CASSPLGQAYGYTF. For the CDR3, the DNA is TGTGCCAGCAGCCCACTGGGACAGGCATATGGCTACACCTTC.

J is TRBJ2-7 and V is TRBV7-3; TRBD2 agrees at 8 bases. Trimming at V came to 5 bases and at J to 3 bases, leaving 6 bases not matched to a gene. This CDR3 is built from 14 residues. Germline values: CDR1 SGHTA, CDR2 FQGTGA. As DNA, the CDR3 is TGTGCCAGCAGCCCCCACCGGGGGGGCTACGAGCAGTACTTC. Translating gives CASSPHRGGYEQYF.

This clone turned up a few times. The rearrangement joins TRBV27 to TRBJ1-1; D possibly corresponds to TRBD1 (6 bases). The germline CDR1 and CDR2 sequences are MNHEY and SMNVEV (reference sequence). Trimming removed 6 bases at V and 5 bases at J, with 13 bases between. CDR3 size: 13 residues. CDR3 loop: CASRFRGFTEAFF. CDR3 coding DNA: TGTGCCAGCAGGTTCAGGGGTTTTACTGAAGCTTTCTTT.

This chain uses TRBV30 with TRBJ1-1; TRBD1 aligns across 7 bases. The CDR3 has 16 residues. Germline V CDR1 and CDR2: GTSNPN, SVGIG (reference sequence). Trimming removed 3 bases from V and 1 base from J; junction bases left unmatched: 11. DNA of the CDR3: TGTGCCTGGAGCCTAAGGAGGGGGCCGACGAACACTGAAGCTTTCTTT. Encoded protein: CAWSLRRGPTNTEAFF.

The V call is TRBV11-2, the J call TRBJ2-7; no reliable D call. This CDR3 contains 11 residues. The germline gives CDR1 SGHAT, CDR2 FQNNGV. V lost 3 bases and J lost 6, with 6 bases in between. CDR3 in DNA: TGTGCCAGCAGCTTCCTCCGCGAGCAGTACTTC. Translating it yields CASSFLREQYF.

V is TRBV6-1 and J is TRBJ2-7, with D tentatively TRBD2 (6 bases). Germline V lookup: CDR1 MNHNS, CDR2 SASEGT. The CDR3 has 12 amino acids. Trimming removed 7 bases at V and 5 bases at J, with 12 bases between. The CDR3 nucleotides are TGTGCCAGCATGAGGAGGGGAGACGAGCAGTACTTC. Protein product: CASMRRGDEQYF.

This chain uses TRBV6-1 with TRBJ2-1, with D maybe TRBD1 (6 bases). The CDR3 sequence is 16 residues long. V shed 2 bases and J shed 0 bases, with 11 bases lying between them. Germline assignment: CDR1 MNHNS and CDR2 SASEGT. CDR3 loop: CASSEWDISSYNEQFF. DNA of the CDR3: TGTGCCAGCAGTGAATGGGACATTAGCTCCTACAATGAGCAGTTCTTC.

V usage is TRBV6-5 and J usage is TRBJ1-5, with D maybe TRBD1 (5 bases). The CDR3 totals 14 residues. Germline V lookup: CDR1 MNHEY, CDR2 SVGAGI. The germline V and J ends were trimmed by 5 bases and 0 bases, with 8 bases remaining between them. The CDR3 loop reads CASSPGSSNQPQHF. The CDR3 nucleotides are TGTGCCAGCAGTCCAGGGTCTAGCAATCAGCCCCAGCATTTT.

The gene calls are TRBV25-1 and TRBJ2-7; 7 bases are shared with TRBD1. With V trimmed by 3 bases and J by 4 bases, 9 bases remained unmatched. The CDR3 is 15 residues long. Germline CDR1 is MGHDK and CDR2 is SYGVNS. CDR3 in amino acids: CASSDGQETLYEQYF. The CDR3 nucleotides read TGTGCCAGCAGTGATGGACAGGAGACTTTATACGAGCAGTACTTC.

The chain carries TRBV9 and TRBJ1-1; TRBD1 might be the D (5 bases). CDR1 is SGDLS and CDR2 is YYNGEE in the germline V gene. V was cut by 0 bases and J by 1 base, with 10 bases left in between. The CDR3 has 15 amino acids. CDR3 sequence reads: CASSVDWGGNTEAFF. CDR3 DNA: TGTGCCAGCAGCGTAGATTGGGGCGGGAACACTGAAGCTTTCTTT.

This sequence joins TRBV28 and TRBJ2-7; 11 bases map to TRBD1. This CDR3 spans 14 amino acids. The V and J ends lost 6 bases and 5 bases, in that order; junction bases with no gene match: 6. CDR1 and CDR2 (germline): MDHEN, SYDVKM. CDR3 sequence (DNA): TGTGCCAGCAGCCCTAGGACAGGGGGCGACGAGCAGTACTTC. Amino acid sequence: CASSPRTGGDEQYF.

The sample holds a few counts of this clone. The chain is built from TRBV4-1 and TRBJ1-6; TRBD1 matches at 8 bases. The CDR3 runs 15 residues. Germline V gene sequence: CDR1 MGHRA, CDR2 YSYEKL. Trimming cost V 2 bases and J 8 bases; bases outside gene matches: 5. The CDR3 bases are TGCGCCAGCAGCCAATTGGACAGGGAGGATTCACCCCTCCACTTT. Translated, it gives CASSQLDREDSPLHF.

The genes are TRBV2 and TRBJ1-6; D may be TRBD1 (6 bases). Trimming cost V 4 bases and J 11 bases, with 15 bases left between them. Germline V gene sequence: CDR1 SNHLY, CDR2 FYNNEI. The CDR3 loop spans 14 amino acids. CDR3 sequence: CASSAAGAWAPLHF. Here the CDR3 DNA reads TGTGCCAGCAGTGCGGCAGGGGCCTGGGCACCCCTCCACTTT.